The 19 T cell receptor beta chains below were found in one sample sequenced in a study of CD8+ T cells in alopecia areata. Extracted from the samples, RNA was reverse transcribed into cDNA to serve as the sequencing template. Method: immunoSEQ multiplex PCR; TCRdb's copy keeps in-frame clones and lacks some. The sample contains a few hundred thousand clones, more than 55% of which appear only once. Described treatment: oral pan-JAK inhibitor, 5-10 mg twice daily. The input for sequencing was CD4+ T cells sorted from blood, taken at roughly week 45, from a patient treated with tofacitinib. The receptors were gathered from a human donor with alopecia areata.

The chain combines TRBV10-3 with TRBJ2-7; D is possibly TRBD1 (5 bases). CDR1 and CDR2 (germline): ENHRY, SYGVKD. There are 13 residues in the CDR3. V lost 9 bases and J lost 6, with 18 bases in between. The chain's CDR3 is CAITPLSGAEQYF. The DNA for the CDR3 is TGTGCCATTACCCCCCTGTCTGGGGCCGAGCAGTACTTC.

Here the CDR3 reads CASSTSLKETQYF. In DNA form, the CDR3 reads TGTGCCAGCAGTACTAGCCTTAAAGAGACCCAGTACTTC. The chain links TRBV6-6 to TRBJ2-5; D is perhaps TRBD2 (6 bases). From germline, CDR1 is MNHNY and CDR2 SVGAGI (reference sequence). The CDR3 consists of 13 residues. The V gene lost 5 bases and the J gene lost 3 bases, with 10 bases spanning the gap.

The CDR3 sequence: CSVAPASFIEQFF. For the CDR3, the DNA is TGCAGCGTCGCACCTGCCTCGTTTATTGAGCAGTTCTTC. The J gene is TRBJ2-1, the V gene TRBV29-1; D uncertain. CDR3 length equals 13 residues. Trimming cost V 6 bases and J 9 bases, with 18 bases left between them. CDR1 is SQVTM and CDR2 is ANQGSEA in the germline V gene.

The chain carries TRBV15 and TRBJ1-2; D unresolved. This CDR3 is 12 amino acids long. Germline CDR1 is LNHNV and CDR2 is YYDKDF (reference sequence). Trimming shortened V by 5 bases and J by 8 bases, and 12 bases separated the two germline ends. The CDR3 spells CATSGEVLGYTF. In DNA form, the CDR3 reads TGTGCCACCAGCGGGGAGGTTTTGGGCTACACCTTC.

This chain joins TRBV29-1 and TRBJ1-2; D unclear. Germline V gene sequence: CDR1 SQVTM, CDR2 ANQGSEA. Trimming took off 4 bases at V and 0 bases at J, with 12 bases between the two ends. The CDR3 is 14 residues long. The CDR3 reads CSVGNTGTNYGYTF. In DNA form, the CDR3 reads TGCAGCGTTGGAAATACGGGGACTAACTATGGCTACACCTTC.

V and J are TRBV6-5 and TRBJ1-4, with a possible D match to TRBD1 (5 bases). This CDR3 comprises 13 residues. V lost 8 bases to trimming and J lost 2 bases, with 9 bases between them. In germline, CDR1 is MNHEY, CDR2 SVGAGI. The CDR3 DNA follows: TGTGCCAGCGGGGGAGGCACTAATGAAAAACTGTTTTTT. Translation: CASGGGTNEKLFF.

The sample holds one count of this clone. Other DNA sequences from this sample encode an identical CDR3 as well. The chain uses TRBV5-1 and TRBJ2-7; perhaps TRBD2 as D (5 bases). This CDR3 comprises 11 residues. CDR1 is SGHRS, CDR2 YFSETQ, per germline. V lost 0 bases and J lost 7, with 5 bases in between. The CDR3 DNA reads as TGCGCCAGCAGCTTGGCGGGGGAGCAGTACTTC. Translated: CASSLAGEQYF.

This chain links TRBV10-3 with TRBJ2-3; D call uncertain. Trimming removed 0 bases from V and 5 bases from J, with 3 bases in between. The germline CDR1 and CDR2 sequences are ENHRY and SYGVKD. CDR3 size: 12 residues. CDR3 DNA sequence: TGTGCCATCAGTGAGTCTCAAGATACGCAGTATTTT. Residues: CAISESQDTQYF.

The chain links TRBV2 to TRBJ2-6; D ambiguous. The CDR3 length is 14 residues. V dropped 8 bases and J dropped 4 bases, with 12 bases sitting between them. Germline CDR1 reads SNHLY; CDR2 reads FYNNEI. CDR3 sequence reads: CASFPVSGANVLTF. CDR3 DNA: TGTGCCAGCTTTCCGGTATCAGGGGCCAACGTCCTGACTTTC.

This chain uses TRBV6-1 with TRBJ1-2; D unclear. CDR3 length: 12 amino acids. Germline lookup yields CDR1 MNHNS and CDR2 SASEGT. Trimming shortened V by 2 bases and J by 6 bases, and 7 bases separated the two germline ends. The CDR3 loop is CASSEFKDGYTF. For the CDR3, the DNA is TGTGCCAGCAGTGAATTTAAGGATGGCTACACCTTC.

This clone was counted only a few times. This chain connects TRBV27 to TRBJ2-3; D might be TRBD1 (6 bases). This CDR3 spans 15 amino acids. Germline CDR1 reads MNHEY; CDR2 reads SMNVEV (reference sequence). V was trimmed by 5 bases and J by 1 base, leaving 13 bases between them. In DNA form, the CDR3 reads TGTGCCAGCAGTCTGACAGGCGCCCGCACAGATACGCAGTATTTT. Residues: CASSLTGARTDTQYF.

V gene TRBV11-1 combines with J gene TRBJ2-7; TRBD1 aligns across 7 bases. Germline V gene data show CDR1 as SGHAT and CDR2 as FQDESV (reference sequence). This CDR3 is built from 14 residues. With V trimmed by 5 bases and J by 3 bases, 7 bases remained unmatched. The CDR3: CASSPKQGSYEQYF. CDR3 nucleotide sequence: TGTGCCAGCAGCCCTAAACAGGGGAGCTACGAGCAGTACTTC.

V and J are TRBV9 and TRBJ2-2; a weak D match, TRBD1 (6 bases). Trimming stripped 0 bases from V and 2 bases from J, with 11 bases between. The CDR3 runs 16 residues. CDR1 and CDR2 (germline): SGDLS, YYNGEE. The CDR3 protein is CASSVATGPNTGELFF. The DNA for the CDR3 is TGTGCCAGCAGCGTAGCTACAGGGCCCAACACCGGGGAGCTGTTTTTT. The full variable domain, completed using reference TRBV9 and TRBJ2-2, is DSGVTQTPKHLITATGQRVTLRCSPRSGDLSVYWYQQSLDQGLQFLIQYYNGEERAKGNILERFSAQQFPDLHSELNLSSLELGDSALYFCASSVATGPNTGELFFGEGSRLTVL.

The chain is built from TRBV2 and TRBJ2-7; a possible D gene is TRBD1 (6 bases). In germline, CDR1 is SNHLY, CDR2 FYNNEI. V was pared by 6 bases and J by 0 bases, with 12 bases between. The CDR3 totals 14 residues. This CDR3 reads CASREQGFSYEQYF. The CDR3 region has the DNA TGTGCCAGCAGGGAACAGGGATTCTCCTACGAGCAGTACTTC.

The chain has TRBV29-1 and TRBJ2-7; TRBD2 matches 7 bases. CDR3 length: 12 residues. Germline CDR1 reads SQVTM; CDR2 reads ANQGSEA. Trimming took 6 bases from V and 5 from J; bases not matched to a gene: 7. The CDR3 bases are TGCAGCGTCAACCTTGGGGGGGACGAGCAGTACTTC. Protein product: CSVNLGGDEQYF.

The V call is TRBV6-5, the J call TRBJ1-2; D may be TRBD1 (6 bases). This CDR3 is built from 13 residues. Trimming shortened V by 6 bases and J by 3 bases, and 11 bases separated the two germline ends. The germline V gene encodes CDR1 MNHEY and CDR2 SVGAGI. The CDR3 bases are TGTGCCAGCAGCACCGGACAGTACTATGGCTACACCTTC. This sequence encodes CASSTGQYYGYTF.

This clone was recorded a few times. The V and J genes are TRBV7-3 and TRBJ1-1; TRBD1 is a possible D gene (5 bases). CDR1 SGHTA and CDR2 FQGTGA come from the germline V gene. V was cut by 5 bases and J by 0 bases, with 13 bases left in between. This CDR3 is built from 15 residues. CDR3 nucleotides: TGTGCCAGCAGCCCCGGTGGGACGGTGAACACTGAAGCTTTCTTT. The encoded protein is CASSPGGTVNTEAFF.

The rearrangement links TRBV5-6 to TRBJ2-7; 7 positions match TRBD1. Germline lookup yields CDR1 SGHDT and CDR2 YYEEEE. The CDR3 loop spans 18 amino acids. J was trimmed by 1 base and V by 3 bases; bases with no gene match: 16. The CDR3: CASSYEPGQKRLSYEQYF. Written as DNA, the CDR3 is TGTGCCAGCAGCTATGAGCCGGGACAGAAACGTTTATCCTACGAGCAGTACTTC.

V usage is TRBV6-1 and J usage is TRBJ2-1; no firm D call. From germline, CDR1 is MNHNS and CDR2 SASEGT. V was clipped by 5 bases and J by 0 bases, with 11 bases between them. The CDR3 sequence is 15 residues long. The CDR3 spells CASSRSRTSYNEQFF. In DNA form, the CDR3 reads TGTGCCAGCAGTAGAAGCAGAACCTCCTACAATGAGCAGTTCTTC.